This passage covers 10 T cell receptor beta chains from one sample sequenced in a study of Ad26.COV2.S vaccination and SARS-CoV-2 variants. Treatment specified: approximately 18 received Ad26.COV2.S at low or high dose, single or two shots; about five received placebo; per-sample allocation not given. It was on day 63 after the first vaccine or placebo injection that samples were taken. Profiled with immunoSEQ multiplex PCR; TCRdb holds only in-frame clones, not every one. The repertoire includes about 480,000 clones, approximately 90% of them detected once, and roughly 12% sits in the top ten. The source material was peripheral blood, sampled in a trial of Ad26.COV2.S vaccine versus placebo. Receptors were obtained from a person between 18 and 60 years old who received the Ad26.COV2.S COVID-19 vaccine or a placebo.

The chain recombines TRBV5-8 with TRBJ2-5; 8 bases are shared with TRBD1. With 1 base clipped from V and 5 bases from J, the junction kept 4 bases outside the gene matches. This CDR3 has 14 amino acids. Germline-derived CDR1 and CDR2 are SGHTS and YDEGEE. This chain's CDR3 is CASSLRDRWETQYF. The CDR3 DNA is TGTGCCAGCAGCTTGCGGGACAGGTGGGAGACCCAGTACTTC. Complete variable domain (other parts from reference TRBV5-8 and TRBJ2-5): EAGVTQSPTHLIKTRGQQATLRCSPISGHTSVYWYQQALGLGLQFLLWYDEGEERNRGNFPPRFSGRQFPNYSSELNVNALELEDSALYLCASSLRDRWETQYFGPGTRLLVL.

The V call is TRBV11-2, the J call TRBJ2-7; TRBD1 matches at 7 bases. This CDR3 region has 14 residues. V dropped 5 bases and J dropped 3; count of bases not matched to a gene: 7. CDR1 is SGHAT and CDR2 is FQNNGV in the germline V gene. DNA for the CDR3: TGTGCCAGCAGCAAAGGACAGGCCCACTACGAGCAGTACTTC. It codes for CASSKGQAHYEQYF.

The rearrangement joins TRBV28 to TRBJ1-2; no firm D call. The CDR3 length is 15 residues. Germline assignment: CDR1 MDHEN and CDR2 SYDVKM. V shed 7 bases and J shed 5 bases, with 20 bases lying between them. CDR3 DNA: TGTGCCAGCACTCCCACGGCAGGAAGAGGGTATGGCTACACCTTC. It translates to CASTPTAGRGYGYTF.

Turning to this clone: Other DNA sequences in the same sample also yield this CDR3. This sequence joins TRBV7-8 and TRBJ2-1; D possibly uses TRBD1 or TRBD2 (5 bases each). V was shortened by 0 bases and J by 9 bases, with 6 bases between the two germline ends. The germline V gene encodes CDR1 SGHVS and CDR2 FQNEAQ. The CDR3 is made up of 12 amino acids. CDR3 nucleotide sequence: TGTGCCAGCAGCTTAGCTGGGGGTGAGCAGTTCTTC. This sequence encodes CASSLAGGEQFF.

This clone came up once. J is TRBJ1-1 and V is TRBV6-2 or TRBV6-3, with D possibly being TRBD1 (6 bases). Germline CDR1 reads MNHEY; CDR2 reads SVGEGT. The CDR3 is 16 residues long. V was clipped by 2 bases and J by 7 bases, with 20 bases between them. This CDR3 reads CASSYRTGQPGSEAFF. Written as DNA, the CDR3 is TGTGCCAGCAGTTACAGAACCGGACAGCCGGGGAGTGAAGCTTTCTTT.

The V gene is TRBV12-3 or TRBV12-4, the J gene TRBJ2-7, with D perhaps being TRBD1 or TRBD2 (5 bases each). The length of the CDR3 is 13 residues. Trimming stripped 2 bases from V and 6 bases from J, with 11 bases between. The CDR3 DNA reads as TGTGCCAGCAGTTTACTTCAAGGGACCGAGCAGTACTTC. This sequence encodes CASSLLQGTEQYF.

This clone occurred once. The rearrangement joins TRBV19 to TRBJ2-1; the match to TRBD1 covers 11 bases. The CDR3 extends over 13 amino acids. Germline V gene sequence: CDR1 LNHDA, CDR2 SQIVND (reference sequence). V was clipped by 10 bases and J by 5 bases; unmatched bases: 4. For the CDR3, the DNA is TGTGCCACCCGGGACAGGGGGAACAATGAGCAGTTCTTC. Protein product: CATRDRGNNEQFF. The whole variable domain, remainder taken from reference TRBV19 and TRBJ2-1, is DGGITQSPKYLFRKEGQNVTLSCEQNLNHDAMYWYRQDPGQGLRLIYYSQIVNDFQKGDIAEGYSVSREKKESFPLTVTSAQKNPTAFYLCATRDRGNNEQFFGPGTRLTVL.

This clone has just one count. J is TRBJ2-7 and V is TRBV2; no reliable D call. Trimming left V 3 bases short and J 4 bases short, with 7 bases between. CDR3 size: 12 residues. Germline values: CDR1 SNHLY, CDR2 FYNNEI. CDR3 bases: TGTGCCAGCAGTGACGGACCTTACGAGCAGTACTTC. Its translation: CASSDGPYEQYF.

This clone was detected many times. The chain uses TRBV19 and TRBJ2-5; 8 nucleotides agree with TRBD1. The CDR3 runs to 13 residues. Germline lookup yields CDR1 LNHDA and CDR2 SQIVND (reference sequence). The ends lost 5 bases at V and 7 bases at J; junction bases unmatched: 6. CDR3 region: CASSDRGFGTQYF. The CDR3 DNA reads as TGTGCCAGTAGTGACAGGGGATTCGGGACCCAGTACTTC.

The gene calls are TRBV20-1 and TRBJ2-1; TRBD1 agrees at 8 bases. Germline values: CDR1 DFQATT, CDR2 SNEGSKA (reference sequence). The CDR3 contains 11 residues. The trim removed 6 bases at V and 15 bases at J, leaving 10 bases unmatched. The CDR3 nucleotides read TGCAGTGCGGGGGGACAGGCCGGTGGGTTCTTC. This gives the protein CSAGGQAGGFF.